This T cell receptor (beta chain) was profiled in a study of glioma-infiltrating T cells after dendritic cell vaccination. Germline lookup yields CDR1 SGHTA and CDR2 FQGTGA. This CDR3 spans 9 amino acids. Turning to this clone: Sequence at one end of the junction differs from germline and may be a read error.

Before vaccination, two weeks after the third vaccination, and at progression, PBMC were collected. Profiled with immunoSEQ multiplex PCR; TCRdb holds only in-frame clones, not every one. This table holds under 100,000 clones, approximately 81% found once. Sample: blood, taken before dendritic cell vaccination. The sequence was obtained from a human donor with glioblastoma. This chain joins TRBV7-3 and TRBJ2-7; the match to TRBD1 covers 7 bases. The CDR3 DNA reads TGTGCCGGAACCGGGACAGCCTCCTTC. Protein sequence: CAGTGTASF.